These T cell receptor beta chains were read from a single sample in a study of cytomegalovirus exposure and HLA in healthy donors. Sequencing was performed with immunoSEQ multiplex PCR; in TCRdb, only in-frame clones are kept and a portion is missing. The sample has about 280,000 clones, around 89% seen once. The sample was PBMCs. The origin of the receptors is a woman between 18 and 29 years old in good health and CMV-seronegative. The CDR3 runs from the conserved cysteine through the conserved F or W. The D gene is left open where the match is weak. Clone size, where shown, is once, few, many, or a class for clones that have expanded.

TRBV5-4	NA	NA	TRBJ2-1	CASSVAPVARYNEQFF	TGTGCCAGCAGCGTGGCTCCGGTAGCGCGTTACAATGAGCAGTTCTTC
TRBV6-1	NA	NA	TRBJ2-7	CASSERGFPHEQYF	TGTGCCAGCAGTGAGCGGGGTTTCCCCCACGAGCAGTACTTC
TRBV4-1	NA	NA	TRBJ1-4	CASSQGGRKYAPTNEKLFF	TGCGCCAGCAGCCAAGGCGGCCGGAAATATGCCCCAACTAATGAAAAACTGTTTTTT
TRBV7-8	NA	NA	TRBJ1-1	CASSPQVMNTEAFF	TGTGCCAGCAGCCCGCAGGTTATGAACACTGAAGCTTTCTTT
TRBV5-1	NA	TRBD2	TRBJ2-1	CASSLAWASGVYNEQFF	TGCGCCAGCAGCTTGGCCTGGGCTAGCGGGGTCTACAATGAGCAGTTCTTC
TRBV6-5	NA	TRBD1	TRBJ1-1	CASRPLTGGYTEAFF	TGTGCCAGCAGACCGTTGACAGGGGGTTACACTGAAGCTTTCTTT
TRBV18	once	NA	TRBJ2-5	CASSPLKIQGEETQYF	TGTGCCAGCTCACCACTAAAAATACAGGGTGAAGAGACCCAGTACTTC
TRBV28	NA	NA	TRBJ2-3	CASSQGGVTDTQYF	TGTGCCAGCAGCCAAGGCGGAGTCACAGATACGCAGTATTTT
TRBV6-6	NA	TRBD1	TRBJ2-7	CASNNLGQGVHEQYF	TGTGCCAGCAATAACCTGGGGCAGGGGGTGCACGAGCAGTACTTC
TRBV19	NA	NA	TRBJ1-2	CASDGGARVYGYTF	TGTGCCAGCGACGGGGGGGCTCGCGTCTATGGCTACACCTTC
TRBV18	NA	NA	TRBJ1-6	CASSPSSAINSPLHF	TGTGCCAGCTCACCCTCCTCCGCGATTAATTCACCCCTCCACTTT
TRBV27	NA	NA	TRBJ2-7	CASSQRRDEQYF	TGTGCCAGCAGCCAACGTCGCGACGAGCAGTACTTC
TRBV14	NA	NA	TRBJ1-2	CASSQYGNEGGGYTF	TGTGCCAGCAGCCAATATGGGAATGAGGGAGGTGGCTACACCTTC
TRBV21-1	NA	NA	TRBJ2-1	CASSKGAPSYNEQFF	TGTGCCAGCAGCAAAGGGGCACCCTCCTACAATGAGCAGTTCTTC
TRBV29-1	once	TRBD1	TRBJ1-2	CSVEDQGTGGYGYTF	TGCAGCGTTGAAGATCAAGGGACAGGGGGCTATGGCTACACCTTC
TRBV9	few	NA	TRBJ2-5	CASSGAGLETQYF	TGTGCCAGCAGCGGAGCGGGTCTAGAGACCCAGTACTTC
TRBV14	once	NA	TRBJ1-1	CASSQGSLLYLNTEAFF	TGTGCCAGCAGCCAAGGGAGCCTTTTATACTTGAACACTGAAGCTTTCTTT
TRBV5-1	NA	NA	TRBJ1-4	CASSRDNEKLFF	TGCGCCAGCTCGAGAGATAATGAAAAACTGTTTTTT
TRBV28	NA	NA	TRBJ1-1	CASRLRGLRTEAFF	TGTGCCAGCAGGTTGAGGGGGTTGCGGACTGAAGCTTTCTTT
TRBV28	once	NA	TRBJ2-7	CASREGGIPSYEQYF	TGTGCCAGCAGGGAAGGAGGCATCCCCTCCTACGAGCAGTACTTC
TRBV5-1	NA	NA	TRBJ2-7	CASSFRGTDYEQYF	TGCGCCAGCAGCTTTCGGGGAACTGACTACGAGCAGTACTTC
TRBV15	NA	NA	TRBJ1-1	CATSRDDYREAFF	TGTGCCACCAGCAGAGATGATTATCGGGAAGCTTTCTTT
TRBV27	NA	NA	TRBJ2-3	CASSLGRGADTQYF	TGTGCCAGCAGTTTGGGCAGGGGGGCCGATACGCAGTATTTT
TRBV28	NA	NA	TRBJ1-5	CASSLGFRQPQHF	TGTGCCAGCAGTTTGGGCTTTCGTCAGCCCCAGCATTTT
TRBV15	NA	TRBD2	TRBJ2-7	CATSRGTSASGYFYEQYF	TGTGCCACCAGCAGGGGGACTTCGGCTAGCGGTTATTTCTACGAGCAGTACTTC
TRBV19	once	TRBD2	TRBJ2-5	CATRRGLAGGFQETQYF	TGTGCCACCCGCCGGGGACTAGCGGGAGGGTTTCAAGAGACCCAGTACTTC
TRBV11-3	NA	TRBD1	TRBJ2-7	CASSQSGQGDYEQYF	TGTGCCAGCAGCCAGAGCGGACAGGGGGACTACGAGCAGTACTTC
TRBV4-3	NA	TRBD2	TRBJ2-2	CASSQDGTSGRADTTGELFF	TGCGCCAGCAGCCAAGATGGGACTAGCGGGAGGGCCGATACCACCGGGGAGCTGTTTTTT
TRBV9	NA	NA	TRBJ2-2	CASSVVAGGEFAGELFF	TGTGCCAGCAGCGTAGTAGCCGGGGGAGAGTTCGCCGGGGAGCTGTTTTTT
TRBV6-1	NA	NA	TRBJ2-7	CASSEGGGVDEQYF	TGTGCCAGCAGTGAAGGGGGAGGCGTGGACGAGCAGTACTTC
TRBV9	NA	TRBD1	TRBJ2-1	CASSGGQGLSDEQFF	TGTGCCAGCAGCGGTGGACAGGGTTTGTCTGATGAGCAGTTCTTC
TRBV19	NA	TRBD2	TRBJ2-2	CASSITSGNTGELFF	TGTGCCAGTAGTATAACTAGCGGGAACACCGGGGAGCTGTTTTTT
TRBV5-1	NA	TRBD1	TRBJ1-2	CASSLAVEGQHGGYTF	TGCGCCAGCAGCTTGGCCGTCGAGGGACAGCATGGGGGCTACACCTTC
TRBV10-3	NA	NA	TRBJ1-2	CAISERENYGYTF	TGTGCCATCAGTGAGCGTGAGAACTATGGCTACACCTTC
TRBV19	once	TRBD2	TRBJ2-7	CASSIAGTSGYEQYF	TGTGCCAGTAGTATAGCTGGGACTAGCGGGTACGAGCAGTACTTC
TRBV5-1	NA	TRBD2	TRBJ2-1	CASSLASGRATWNEQFF	TGCGCCAGCAGCTTGGCTAGCGGGAGGGCCACTTGGAATGAGCAGTTCTTC
TRBV9	NA	TRBD1	TRBJ1-4	CASSVGTGATNEKLFF	TGTGCCAGCAGCGTAGGTACAGGGGCAACTAATGAAAAACTGTTTTTT